This TCR beta chain is drawn from a study of shared clonotypes between healthy human individuals. This clone occurred once. The repertoire was sequenced with immunoSEQ multiplex PCR; TCRdb's copy has only in-frame clones and lacks some. Of hundreds of thousands of clones listed, more than 95% are singletons. The CDR3 consists of 13 residues. With 10 bases clipped from V and 5 bases from J, the junction kept 11 bases outside the gene matches. The germline gives CDR1 ENHRY, CDR2 SYGVKD. The TCR sequence derives from a woman aged 25-40 years in good health. The chain carries TRBV10-3 and TRBJ2-7, with TRBD2 matching over 7 bases. Sequences were obtained from naive CD4+ T cells sorted from blood. The subset denotes: CD45RA+ positively selected. The CDR3 protein is CATGWEGNNEQYF. DNA of the CDR3: TGTGCCACCGGCTGGGAGGGAAATAACGAGCAGTACTTC.